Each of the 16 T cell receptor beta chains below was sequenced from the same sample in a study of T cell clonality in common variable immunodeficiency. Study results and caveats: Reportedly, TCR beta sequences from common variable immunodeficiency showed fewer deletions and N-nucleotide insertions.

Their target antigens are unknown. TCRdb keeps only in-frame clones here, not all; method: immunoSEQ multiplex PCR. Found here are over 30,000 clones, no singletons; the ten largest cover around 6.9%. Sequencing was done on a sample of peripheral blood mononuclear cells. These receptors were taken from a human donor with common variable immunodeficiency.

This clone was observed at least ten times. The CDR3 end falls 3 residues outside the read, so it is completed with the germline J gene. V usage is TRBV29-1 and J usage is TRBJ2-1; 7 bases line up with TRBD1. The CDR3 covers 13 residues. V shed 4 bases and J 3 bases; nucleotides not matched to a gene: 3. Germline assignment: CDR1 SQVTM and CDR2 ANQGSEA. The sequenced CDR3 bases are TGCAGCGTTGCCCGGGACAGCTACAATGAG. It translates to CSVARDSYNE. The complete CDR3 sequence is CSVARDSYNEQFF.

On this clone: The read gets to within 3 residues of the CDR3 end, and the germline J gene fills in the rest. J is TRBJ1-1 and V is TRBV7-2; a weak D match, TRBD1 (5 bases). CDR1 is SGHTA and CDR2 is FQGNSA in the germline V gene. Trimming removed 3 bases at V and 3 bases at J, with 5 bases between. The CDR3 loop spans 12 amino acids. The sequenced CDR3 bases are TGTGCCAGCAGCTTGACAGACACTGAA. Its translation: CASSLTDTE. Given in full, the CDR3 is CASSLTDTEAFF.

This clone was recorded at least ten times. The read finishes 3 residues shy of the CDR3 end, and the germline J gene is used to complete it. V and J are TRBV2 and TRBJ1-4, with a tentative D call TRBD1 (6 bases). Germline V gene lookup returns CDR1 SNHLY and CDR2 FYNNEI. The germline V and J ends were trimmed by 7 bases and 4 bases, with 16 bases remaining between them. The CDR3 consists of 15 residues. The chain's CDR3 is CASKARGGINEKLFF. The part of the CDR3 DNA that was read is TGTGCCAGCAAGGCAAGGGGGGGGATTAATGAAAAA. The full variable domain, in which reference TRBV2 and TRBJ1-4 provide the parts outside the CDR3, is EPEVTQTPSHQVTQMGQEVILRCVPISNHLYFYWYRQILGQKVEFLVSFYNNEISEKSEIFDDQFSVERPDGSNFTLKIRSTKLEDSAMYFCASKARGGINEKLFFGSGTQLSVL.

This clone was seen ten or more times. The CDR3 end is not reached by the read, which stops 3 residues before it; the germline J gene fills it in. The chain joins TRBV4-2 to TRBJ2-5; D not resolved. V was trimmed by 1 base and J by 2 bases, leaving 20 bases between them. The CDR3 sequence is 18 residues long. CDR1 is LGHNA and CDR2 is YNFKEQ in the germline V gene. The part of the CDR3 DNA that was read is TGTGCCAGCAGCCAAGGTCCCGGTAGTCCCCCGGTGCAAGAGACC. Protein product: CASSQGPGSPPVQET. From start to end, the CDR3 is CASSQGPGSPPVQETQYF.

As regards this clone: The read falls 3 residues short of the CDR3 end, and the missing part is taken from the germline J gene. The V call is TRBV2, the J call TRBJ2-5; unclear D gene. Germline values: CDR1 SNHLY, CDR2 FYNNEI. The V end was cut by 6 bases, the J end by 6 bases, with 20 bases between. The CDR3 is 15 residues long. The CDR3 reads CASSPQRNSNKTQYF. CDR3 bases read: TGTGCCAGCAGCCCCCAGCGAAATAGCAATAAGACC.

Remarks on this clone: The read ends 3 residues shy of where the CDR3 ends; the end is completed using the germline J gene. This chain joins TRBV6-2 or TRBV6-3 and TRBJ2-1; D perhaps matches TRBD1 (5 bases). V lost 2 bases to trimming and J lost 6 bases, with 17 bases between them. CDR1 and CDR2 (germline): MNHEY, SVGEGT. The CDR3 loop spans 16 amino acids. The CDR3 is CASSYSGWGRRNEQFF. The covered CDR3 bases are TGTGCCAGCAGTTACAGTGGGTGGGGCAGACGCAATGAG.

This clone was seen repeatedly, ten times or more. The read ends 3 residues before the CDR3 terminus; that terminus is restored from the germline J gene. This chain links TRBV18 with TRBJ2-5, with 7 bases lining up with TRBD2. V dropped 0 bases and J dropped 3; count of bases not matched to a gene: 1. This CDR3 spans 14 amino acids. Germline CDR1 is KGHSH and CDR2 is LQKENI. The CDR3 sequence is CASSPPGLKETQYF. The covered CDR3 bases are TGTGCCAGCTCACCACCGGGACTAAAAGAGACC.

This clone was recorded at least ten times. The CDR3 sequence: CASSRGGSQETQYF. The covered CDR3 bases are TGTGCCAGCAGCCGCGGCGGCTCTCAAGAGACC. This chain connects TRBV7-3 to TRBJ2-5; the D is unclear. The observed sequence ends 3 residues before the CDR3 terminus, with the missing tail filled in from the germline J gene. Between the trimmed V and J ends, which lost 5 bases and 2 bases, there was a span of 12 bases. The CDR3 sequence is 14 residues long. The germline V gene has CDR1 SGHTA and CDR2 FQGTGA. Variable domain in full (rest from reference TRBV7-3 and TRBJ2-5): GAGVSQTPSNKVTEKGKYVELRCDPISGHTALYWYRQSLGQGPEFLIYFQGTGAADDSGLPNDRFFAVRPEGSVSTLKIQRTERGDSAVYLCASSRGGSQETQYFGPGTRLLVL.

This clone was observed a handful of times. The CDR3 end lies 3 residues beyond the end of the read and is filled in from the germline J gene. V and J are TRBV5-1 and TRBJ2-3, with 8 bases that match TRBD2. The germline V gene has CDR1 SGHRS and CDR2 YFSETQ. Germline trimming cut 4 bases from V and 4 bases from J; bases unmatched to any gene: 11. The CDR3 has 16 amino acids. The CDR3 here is CASSHDRGGRSDTQYF. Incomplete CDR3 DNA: TGCGCCAGCAGCCACGACCGGGGGGGGCGCTCAGATACG.

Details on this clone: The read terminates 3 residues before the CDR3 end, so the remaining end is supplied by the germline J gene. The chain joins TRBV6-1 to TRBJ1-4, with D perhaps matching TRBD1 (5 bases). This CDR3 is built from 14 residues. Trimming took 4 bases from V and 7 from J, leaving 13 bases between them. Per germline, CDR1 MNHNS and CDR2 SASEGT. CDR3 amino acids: CASSASRVGEKLFF. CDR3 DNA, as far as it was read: TGTGCCAGCAGTGCTTCCAGGGTCGGTGAAAAA.

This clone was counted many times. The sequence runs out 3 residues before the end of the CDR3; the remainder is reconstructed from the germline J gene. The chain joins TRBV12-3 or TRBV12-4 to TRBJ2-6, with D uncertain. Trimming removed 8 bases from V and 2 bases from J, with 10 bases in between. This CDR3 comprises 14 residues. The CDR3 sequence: CASHRSAGANVLTF. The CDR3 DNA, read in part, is TGTGCCAGCCATCGTAGTGCTGGGGCCAACGTC.

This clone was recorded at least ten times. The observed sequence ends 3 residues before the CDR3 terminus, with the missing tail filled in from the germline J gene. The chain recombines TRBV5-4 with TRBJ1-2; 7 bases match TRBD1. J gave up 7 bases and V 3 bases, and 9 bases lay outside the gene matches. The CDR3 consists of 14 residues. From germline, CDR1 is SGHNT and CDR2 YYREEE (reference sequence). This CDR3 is CASSSTGRFGGYTF. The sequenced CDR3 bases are TGTGCCAGCAGCTCGACAGGGAGATTCGGTGGC.

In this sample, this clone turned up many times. CDR3 bases read: TGTGCCAGTAGTATCGCCGGGTATGGATTGGCCAAAAACATT. It translates to CASSIAGYGLAKNI. The full CDR3 sequence reads CASSIAGYGLAKNIQYF. V is TRBV19 and J is TRBJ2-4; no reliable D call. The read gets to within 3 residues of the CDR3 end, and the germline J gene fills in the rest. Germline V gene data show CDR1 as LNHDA and CDR2 as SQIVND (reference sequence). This CDR3 comprises 17 residues. The V and J ends lost 3 bases and 1 base respectively, with 16 bases between them.

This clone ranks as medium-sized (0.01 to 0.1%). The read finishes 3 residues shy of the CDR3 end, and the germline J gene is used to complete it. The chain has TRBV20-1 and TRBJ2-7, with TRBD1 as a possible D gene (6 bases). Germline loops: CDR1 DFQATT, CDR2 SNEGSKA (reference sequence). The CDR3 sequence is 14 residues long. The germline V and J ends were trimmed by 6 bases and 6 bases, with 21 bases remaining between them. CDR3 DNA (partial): TGCAGTGCCCCGGGGCAGGGGATCTCCAGCGAG. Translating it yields CSAPGQGISSE. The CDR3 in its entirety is CSAPGQGISSEQYF.

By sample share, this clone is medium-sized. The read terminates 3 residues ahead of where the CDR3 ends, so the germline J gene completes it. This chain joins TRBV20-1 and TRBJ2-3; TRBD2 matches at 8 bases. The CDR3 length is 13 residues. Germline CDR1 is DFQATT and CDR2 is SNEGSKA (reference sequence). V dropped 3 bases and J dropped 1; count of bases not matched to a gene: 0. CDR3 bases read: TGCAGTGCTAGCGGGGGGGGCACAGATACG. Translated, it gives CSASGGGTDT. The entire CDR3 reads CSASGGGTDTQYF.

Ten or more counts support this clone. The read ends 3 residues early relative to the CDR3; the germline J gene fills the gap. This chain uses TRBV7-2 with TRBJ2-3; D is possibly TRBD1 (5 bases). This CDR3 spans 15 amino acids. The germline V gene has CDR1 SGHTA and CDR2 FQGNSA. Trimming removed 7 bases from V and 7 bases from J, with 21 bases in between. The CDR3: CASTESQGFLYTQYF. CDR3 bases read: TGTGCCAGCACCGAATCCCAGGGATTTTTATATACG.